A single sample is the source of the 15 T cell receptor beta chains below, sequenced in a study of T cell repertoires in cytomegalovirus infection. TCRdb recomputed calls from the reads with MiXCR, one row per CDR3 protein. The sample includes 290,000 or so distinct CDR3 sequences, roughly a tenth of them seen just once. The sequencing sample was made of PBMCs. The source is a human donor in good health (CMV status not recorded). Some clones in this sample may be carry-over from other donors' samples.

This clonotype was recorded many times. The J gene is TRBJ2-5, the V gene TRBV7-6; D is perhaps TRBD1 or TRBD2 (5 bases each). V lost 1 base and J 4 bases, leaving 13 bases between the germline ends. Germline CDR1 SGHVS, CDR2 FNYEAQ. CDR3 length: 15 residues. CDR3: CASSLGGTKRETQYF. Here the CDR3 DNA reads TGTGCCAGCAGCTTAGGGGGGACCAAGAGAGAGACCCAGTACTTC.

This clonotype came up many times. V gene TRBV12-3 or TRBV12-4 combines with J gene TRBJ2-5; 8 positions match TRBD2. The CDR3 spans 15 residues. The J segment lost 1 base and the V segment lost 3 bases, leaving 4 bases of the junction unmatched. CDR3 sequence reads: CASSLTGGAQETQYF. The CDR3 DNA reads TGTGCCAGCAGTTTGACCGGGGGGGCCCAAGAGACCCAGTACTTC.

CDR3: CASRSRGPPYEQYF. In DNA form, the CDR3 reads TGTGCCAGCAGGTCCAGGGGACCTCCCTACGAGCAGTACTTC. The genes are TRBV12-3 or TRBV12-4 and TRBJ2-7, with D possibly TRBD1 on 6 matching bases. V was trimmed by 6 bases and J by 2 bases, leaving 14 bases between them. The CDR3 spans 14 residues.

This clonotype was detected many times. The chain couples TRBV18 to TRBJ1-5; no firm D call. Germline loops: CDR1 KGHSH, CDR2 LQKENI. Trimming shortened V by 5 bases and J by 3 bases, and 8 bases separated the two germline ends. The CDR3 is 13 residues long. This chain's CDR3 is CASSMGPNQPQHF. CDR3 DNA sequence: TGTGCCAGCTCAATGGGCCCCAATCAGCCCCAGCATTTT.

This chain links TRBV20-1 with TRBJ2-1; no clear D gene. The CDR3 loop spans 12 amino acids. The V gene lost 3 bases and the J gene lost 4 bases, with 7 bases spanning the gap. Germline CDR1 DFQATT, CDR2 SNEGSKA (reference sequence). The CDR3 DNA reads TGCAGTGCTAGGGGCTCTTACAATGAGCAGTTCTTC. Residues: CSARGSYNEQFF.

In its sample, this clonotype was seen many times. The chain uses TRBV11-2 and TRBJ2-1; D is perhaps TRBD2 (5 bases). From germline, CDR1 is SGHAT and CDR2 FQNNGV. Trimming cost V 0 bases and J 9 bases, with 21 bases left between them. The CDR3 runs 17 residues. The CDR3 DNA follows: TGTGCCAGCAGCTTAGATAGGGCAGTCGGAGGTACGATTGAGCAGTTCTTC. This gives the protein CASSLDRAVGGTIEQFF.

This clonotype has a handful of counts. This chain connects TRBV5-1 to TRBJ2-7; TRBD2 matches 7 bases. Germline V gene data show CDR1 as SGHRS and CDR2 as YFSETQ. Trimming took 1 base from V and 6 from J; bases not matched to a gene: 10. This CDR3 has 15 amino acids. The CDR3 nucleotides read TGCGCCAGCAGCTTGACCCTAGCGGTCCCGGCCGAGCAGTACTTC. It encodes CASSLTLAVPAEQYF.

Ten or more counts support this clonotype. V gene TRBV20-1 combines with J gene TRBJ1-6; 10 bases fit TRBD1. This CDR3 has 14 residues. Germline loops: CDR1 DFQATT, CDR2 SNEGSKA (reference sequence). The junction had 10 bases not matched to a gene; V was cut back by 3 bases and J by 14 bases. CDR3 in amino acids: CSARLGQGTTALHF. In nucleotides, the CDR3 is TGCAGTGCTAGGTTGGGACAGGGGACGACTGCCCTCCACTTT.

The chain employs TRBV11-2 and TRBJ1-1; the D gene is possibly TRBD1 (6 bases). Looked up from germline, CDR1 is SGHAT and CDR2 is FQNNGV. V dropped 5 bases and J dropped 4 bases, with 23 bases sitting between them. This CDR3 comprises 17 residues. The CDR3 loop reads CASSASGTWGQLTEAFF. Here the CDR3 DNA reads TGTGCCAGCAGCGCCTCCGGGACATGGGGCCAGCTCACTGAAGCTTTCTTT.

Many counts were recorded for this clonotype. J is TRBJ2-3 and V is TRBV7-2, with 9 nucleotides matching TRBD2. V lost 11 bases to trimming and J lost 2 bases; unmatched junction nucleotides: 5. Per germline, CDR1 SGHTA and CDR2 FQGNSA. This CDR3 region has 13 residues. CDR3 bases: TGTGCCGTGGCGGGGGGGCTCACAGATACGCAGTATTTT. Residues: CAVAGGLTDTQYF.

This clonotype has at least ten counts. This rearrangement joins TRBV4-1 to TRBJ2-2; 8 bases align to TRBD1. The CDR3 is 17 amino acids. Per germline, CDR1 MGHRA and CDR2 YSYEKL. V dropped 4 bases and J dropped 2; count of bases not matched to a gene: 9. This CDR3 is CASSLSNRGANTGELFF. The CDR3 DNA follows: TGCGCCAGCAGCCTATCAAACAGGGGGGCCAACACCGGGGAGCTGTTTTTT.

This clonotype has a count of ten or more. The rearrangement joins TRBV7-2 to TRBJ1-2, with D maybe TRBD1 (6 bases). Germline CDR1 and CDR2: SGHTA and FQGNSA. There are 12 residues in the CDR3. V lost 5 bases and J 11 bases, leaving 15 bases between the germline ends. The DNA for the CDR3 is TGTGCCAGCAGCCCGGGGACAAGAGGTTACACCTTC. It specifies CASSPGTRGYTF. Complete variable domain (other parts from reference TRBV7-2 and TRBJ1-2): GAGVSQSPSNKVTEKGKDVELRCDPISGHTALYWYRQSLGQGLEFLIYFQGNSAPDKSGLPSDRFSAERTGGSVSTLTIQRTQQEDSAVYLCASSPGTRGYTFGSGTRLTVV.

This clonotype occurred a few times. The chain carries TRBV18 and TRBJ2-2; 11 nucleotides match TRBD1. This CDR3 contains 15 residues. With V trimmed by 6 bases and J by 5 bases, 5 bases remained unmatched. Germline-derived CDR1 and CDR2 are KGHSH and LQKENI. The CDR3 sequence is CASSRTGGDTGELFF. Written as DNA, the CDR3 is TGTGCCAGCTCGCGGACAGGGGGCGATACCGGGGAGCTGTTTTTT. The complete variable domain, with remaining parts taken from reference TRBV18 and TRBJ2-2, reads NAGVMQNPRHLVRRRGQEARLRCSPMKGHSHVYWYRQLPEEGLKFMVYLQKENIIDESGMPKERFSAEFPKEGPSILRIQQVVRGDSAAYFCASSRTGGDTGELFFGEGSRLTVL.

For this clonotype: Since a much larger clone is just one base distant, this may be a read error. The genes are TRBV15 and TRBJ1-2; the D gene is possibly TRBD1 (6 bases). In germline, CDR1 is LNHNV, CDR2 YYDKDF (reference sequence). The CDR3 spans 14 residues. The CDR3 region has the DNA TGTGCCACCAGCAGAGATAGGGGGGGCTATGGCTTCACCTTC. It translates to CATSRDRGGYGFTF. Full variable domain (rest looked up from reference TRBV15 and TRBJ1-2): DAMVIQNPRYQVTQFGKPVTLSCSQTLNHNVMYWYQQKSSQAPKLLFHYYDKDFNNEADTPDNFQSRRPNTSFCFLDIRSPGLGDTAMYLCATSRDRGGYGFTFGSGTRLTVV.

This clonotype has at least ten counts. This chain joins TRBV28 and TRBJ1-5; no definite D call. This CDR3 has 16 amino acids. Deletions cut 3 bases from V and 0 bases from J, with 12 bases between. Germline V CDR1 and CDR2: MDHEN, SYDVKM. The CDR3 DNA follows: TGTGCCAGCAGTTTCGGTGGGGTACCTAGCAATCAGCCCCAGCATTTT. Residues: CASSFGGVPSNQPQHF.